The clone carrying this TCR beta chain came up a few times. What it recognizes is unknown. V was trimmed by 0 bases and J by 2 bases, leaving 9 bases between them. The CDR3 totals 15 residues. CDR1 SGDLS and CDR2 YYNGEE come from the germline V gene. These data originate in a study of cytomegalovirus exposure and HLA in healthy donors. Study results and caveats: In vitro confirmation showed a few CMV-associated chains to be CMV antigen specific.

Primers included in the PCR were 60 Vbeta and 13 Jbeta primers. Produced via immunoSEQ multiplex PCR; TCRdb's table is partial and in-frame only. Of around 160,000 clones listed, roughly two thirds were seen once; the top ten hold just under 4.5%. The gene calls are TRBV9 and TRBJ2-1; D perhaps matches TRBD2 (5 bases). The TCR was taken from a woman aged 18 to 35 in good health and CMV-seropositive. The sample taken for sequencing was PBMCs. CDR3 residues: CASSVEGVTYNEQFF. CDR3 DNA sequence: TGTGCCAGCAGCGTAGAGGGAGTCACCTACAATGAGCAGTTCTTC.